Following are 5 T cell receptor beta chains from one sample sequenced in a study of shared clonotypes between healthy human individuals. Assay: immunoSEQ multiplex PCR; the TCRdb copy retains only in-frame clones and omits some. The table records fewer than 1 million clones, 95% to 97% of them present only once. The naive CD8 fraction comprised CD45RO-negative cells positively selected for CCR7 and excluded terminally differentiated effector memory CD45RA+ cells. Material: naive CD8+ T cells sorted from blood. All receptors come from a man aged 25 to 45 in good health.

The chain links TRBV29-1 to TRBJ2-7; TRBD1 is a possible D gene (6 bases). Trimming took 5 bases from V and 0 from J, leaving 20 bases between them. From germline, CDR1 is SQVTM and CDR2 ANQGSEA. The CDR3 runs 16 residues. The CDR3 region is CSVLGGRTVSSYEQYF. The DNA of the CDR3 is TGCAGCGTTTTAGGGGGACGGACAGTCAGCTCCTACGAGCAGTACTTC.

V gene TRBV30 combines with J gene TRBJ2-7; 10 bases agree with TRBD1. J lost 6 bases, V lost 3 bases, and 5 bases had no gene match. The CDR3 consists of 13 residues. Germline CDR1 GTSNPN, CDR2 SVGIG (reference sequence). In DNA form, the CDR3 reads TGTGCCTGGAGGGGGGGACAGGGGTCCGAGCAGTACTTC. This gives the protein CAWRGGQGSEQYF.

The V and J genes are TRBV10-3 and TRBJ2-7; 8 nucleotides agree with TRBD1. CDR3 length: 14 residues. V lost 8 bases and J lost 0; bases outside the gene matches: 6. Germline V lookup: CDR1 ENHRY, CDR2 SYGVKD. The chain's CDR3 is CAISDRAASYEQYF. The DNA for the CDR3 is TGTGCCATCTCGGACAGGGCGGCCTCCTACGAGCAGTACTTC.

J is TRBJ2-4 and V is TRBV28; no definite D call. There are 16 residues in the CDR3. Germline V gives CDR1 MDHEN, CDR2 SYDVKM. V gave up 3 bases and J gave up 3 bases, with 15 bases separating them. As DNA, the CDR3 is TGTGCCAGCAGTTTTCGGATTGGGCGTCACAAAAACATTCAGTACTTC. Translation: CASSFRIGRHKNIQYF.

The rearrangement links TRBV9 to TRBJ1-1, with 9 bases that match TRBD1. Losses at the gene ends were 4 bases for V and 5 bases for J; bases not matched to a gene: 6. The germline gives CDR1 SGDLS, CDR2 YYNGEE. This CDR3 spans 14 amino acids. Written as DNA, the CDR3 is TGTGCCAGCAGCAAACAGGGGGCCGGGACTGAAGCTTTCTTT. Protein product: CASSKQGAGTEAFF. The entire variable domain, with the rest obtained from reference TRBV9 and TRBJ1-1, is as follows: DSGVTQTPKHLITATGQRVTLRCSPRSGDLSVYWYQQSLDQGLQFLIQYYNGEERAKGNILERFSAQQFPDLHSELNLSSLELGDSALYFCASSKQGAGTEAFFGQGTRLTVV.